Reported below is one T cell receptor (beta chain). This entry belongs to a study of T cell changes during pregnancy in multiple sclerosis. Using immunoSEQ multiplex PCR, the repertoire was profiled, and TCRdb retains in-frame clones only, with some absent. Of 55,000 to 85,000 clones listed, 90% are singletons. The CDR3 is 15 residues long. CDR1 is SGHVS, CDR2 FQNEAQ, per germline. V was pared by 3 bases and J by 5 bases, with 13 bases between. The sequencing used peripheral blood, collected in the third trimester of pregnancy. The chain recombines TRBV7-8 with TRBJ2-2; D may be TRBD2 (5 bases). This TCR derives from a female donor with multiple sclerosis, enrolled in a pregnancy study. The CDR3 DNA sequence: TGTGCCAGCAGCTTGCTGCCAACTAGGACCGGGGAGCTGTTTTTT. This sequence encodes CASSLLPTRTGELFF.